This T cell receptor (beta chain) was obtained from a study of cytomegalovirus exposure and HLA in healthy donors. Study-wide results and limits: Several of the most significant clusters were apparently associated with common viral pathogens in a later analysis.

Regarding this clone: Its specificity is unknown.

Trimming left V 1 base short and J 4 bases short, with 10 bases between. The germline V gene has CDR1 LNHDA and CDR2 SQIVND (reference sequence). The CDR3 is 14 amino acids. PCR amplification relied on 60 Vbeta primers (plus 13 Jbeta primers). Profiled with immunoSEQ multiplex PCR; TCRdb holds only in-frame clones, not every one. The sample records over 85,000 clones, about four fifths being singletons. Sequences were obtained from PBMCs. The genes are TRBV19 and TRBJ1-1; D unresolved. The receptor was derived from a female donor in good health and CMV-seropositive. The CDR3 DNA is TGTGCCAGTAGTATAGGTGGAGGGAGCACTGAAGCTTTCTTT. Translating it yields CASSIGGGSTEAFF.